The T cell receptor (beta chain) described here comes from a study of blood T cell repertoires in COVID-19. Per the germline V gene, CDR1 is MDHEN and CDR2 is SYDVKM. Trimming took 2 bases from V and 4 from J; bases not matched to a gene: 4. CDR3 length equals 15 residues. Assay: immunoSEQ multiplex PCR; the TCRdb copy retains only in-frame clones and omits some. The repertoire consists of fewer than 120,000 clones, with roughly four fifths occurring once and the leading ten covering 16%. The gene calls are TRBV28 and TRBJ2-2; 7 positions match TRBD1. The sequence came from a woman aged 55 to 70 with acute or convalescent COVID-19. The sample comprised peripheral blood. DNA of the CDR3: TGTGCCAGCAGTTTAACAGGGGCGCGCACCGGGGAGCTGTTTTTT. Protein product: CASSLTGARTGELFF.